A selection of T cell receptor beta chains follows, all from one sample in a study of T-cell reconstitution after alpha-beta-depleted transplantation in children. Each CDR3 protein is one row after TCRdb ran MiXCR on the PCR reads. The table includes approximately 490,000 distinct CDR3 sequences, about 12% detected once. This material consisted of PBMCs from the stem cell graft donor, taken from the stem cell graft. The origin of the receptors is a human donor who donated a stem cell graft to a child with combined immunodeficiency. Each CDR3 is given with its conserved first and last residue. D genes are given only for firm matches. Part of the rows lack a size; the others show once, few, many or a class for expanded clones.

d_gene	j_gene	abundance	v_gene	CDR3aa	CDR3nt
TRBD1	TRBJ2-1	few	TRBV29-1	CSVPRQGAEGEQFF	TGCAGCGTTCCACGACAGGGGGCTGAGGGGGAGCAGTTCTTC
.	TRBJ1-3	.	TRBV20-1	CSAAIPGTSGNTIYF	TGCAGTGCGGCAATTCCGGGGACCTCTGGAAACACCATATATTTT
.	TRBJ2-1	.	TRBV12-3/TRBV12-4	CASSLGVGGYIGSYNEQFF	TGTGCCAGCAGTTTAGGTGTAGGGGGATATATCGGCTCCTACAATGAGCAGTTCTTC
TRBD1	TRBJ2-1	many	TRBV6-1	CASSPRGQYNEQFF	TGTGCCAGCAGCCCACGGGGACAGTACAATGAGCAGTTCTTC
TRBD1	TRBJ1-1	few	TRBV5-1	CASSLTILTGANEAFF	TGCGCCAGCAGCTTGACCATCCTGACAGGGGCAAATGAAGCTTTCTTT
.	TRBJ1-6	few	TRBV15	CATSRDVHSPLHF	TGTGCCACCAGCAGAGATGTACATTCACCCCTCCACTTT
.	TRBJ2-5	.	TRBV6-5	CASSYEDDWNLKTQYF	TGTGCCAGCAGTTACGAGGACGATTGGAACTTGAAGACCCAGTACTTC
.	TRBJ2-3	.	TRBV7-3	CASSLSRIYHRVVTDTQYF	TGTGCCAGCAGCTTATCCCGAATCTATCACAGGGTGGTGACAGATACGCAGTATTTT
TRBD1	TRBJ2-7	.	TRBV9	CASSDGTGDPYEQYF	TGTGCCAGCAGCGACGGGACAGGGGACCCCTACGAGCAGTACTTC
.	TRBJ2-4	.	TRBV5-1	CASSLGRLDIQYF	TGCGCCAGCAGCTTGGGACGGCTAGACATTCAGTACTTC
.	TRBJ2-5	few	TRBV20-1	CSARVMQETQYF	TGCAGTGCTAGGGTGATGCAAGAGACCCAGTACTTC
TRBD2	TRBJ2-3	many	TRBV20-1	CSASVTLAGVADTQYF	TGCAGTGCGTCCGTAACCCTAGCGGGAGTTGCAGATACGCAGTATTTT
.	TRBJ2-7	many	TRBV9	CASSITGTNNYEQYF	TGTGCCAGCAGCATCACCGGGACAAATAACTACGAGCAGTACTTC
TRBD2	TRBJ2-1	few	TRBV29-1	CSASTSGSYNEQFF	TGCAGCGCATCGACTAGCGGTTCCTACAATGAGCAGTTCTTC
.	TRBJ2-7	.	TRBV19	CASSMNGPYEQYF	TGTGCCAGTAGTATGAATGGGCCCTACGAGCAGTACTTC
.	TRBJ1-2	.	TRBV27	CASSPSRHRDYGYTF	TGTGCCAGCTCCCCCTCGAGACACAGGGACTATGGCTACACCTTC
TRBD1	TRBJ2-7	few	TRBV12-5	CASGLIQGQGAYEQYF	TGTGCTAGTGGTTTGATCCAAGGACAGGGGGCTTACGAGCAGTACTTC
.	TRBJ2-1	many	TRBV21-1	CASCLGLAADNEQFF	TGTGCCAGCTGCCTGGGACTAGCGGCTGACAATGAGCAGTTCTTC
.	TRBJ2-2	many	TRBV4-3	CASSQDLDGSTGELFF	TGCGCCAGCAGCCAAGATCTGGACGGGAGCACCGGGGAGCTGTTTTTT
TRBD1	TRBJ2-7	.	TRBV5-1	CASSLGRTGGVEQYF	TGCGCCAGCAGCTTGGGGCGGACAGGGGGAGTGGAGCAGTACTTC
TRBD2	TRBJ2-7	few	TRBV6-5	CASSYPQQTGGYEQYF	TGTGCCAGCAGTTACCCGCAACAGACGGGGGGCTACGAGCAGTACTTC
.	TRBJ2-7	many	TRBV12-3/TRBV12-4	CASRWDGVSYEQYF	TGTGCCAGCCGGTGGGACGGAGTCTCCTACGAGCAGTACTTC
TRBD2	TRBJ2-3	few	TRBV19	CATSSGSPDTQYF	TGTGCCACATCTAGCGGGAGCCCAGATACGCAGTATTTT